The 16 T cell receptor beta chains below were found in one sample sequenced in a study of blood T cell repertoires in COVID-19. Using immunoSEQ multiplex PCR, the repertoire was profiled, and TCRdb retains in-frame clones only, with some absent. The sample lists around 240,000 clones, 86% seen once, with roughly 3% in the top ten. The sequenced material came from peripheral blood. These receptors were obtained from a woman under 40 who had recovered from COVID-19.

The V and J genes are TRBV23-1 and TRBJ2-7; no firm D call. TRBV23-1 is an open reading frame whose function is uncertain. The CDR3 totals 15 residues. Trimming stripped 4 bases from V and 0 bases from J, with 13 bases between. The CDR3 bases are TGCGCCAGCAGTCCCCTAAAGCATCACTCCTACGAGCAGTACTTC. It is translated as CASSPLKHHSYEQYF.

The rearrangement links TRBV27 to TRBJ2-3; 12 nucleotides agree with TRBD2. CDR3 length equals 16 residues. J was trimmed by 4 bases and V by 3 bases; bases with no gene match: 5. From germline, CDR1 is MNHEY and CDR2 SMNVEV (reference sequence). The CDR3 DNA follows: TGTGCCAGCAGTTTCCTACTAGCGGGGGGCCCAGATACGCAGTATTTT. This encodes CASSFLLAGGPDTQYF.

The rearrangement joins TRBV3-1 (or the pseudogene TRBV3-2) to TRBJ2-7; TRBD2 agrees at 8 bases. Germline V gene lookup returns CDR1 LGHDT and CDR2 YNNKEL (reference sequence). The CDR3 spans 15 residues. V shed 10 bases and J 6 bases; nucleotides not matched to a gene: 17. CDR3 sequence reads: CATALSSSGVTEQYF. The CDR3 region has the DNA TGTGCCACCGCTTTGTCGAGTAGCGGGGTGACCGAGCAGTACTTC.

The CDR3 region has the DNA TGTGCCAGCAGCCCCCGGGTAGGGGCCCTATATCTCGAGCAGTACTTC. Protein: CASSPRVGALYLEQYF. This chain connects TRBV6-2 or TRBV6-3 to TRBJ2-7; weak D call: TRBD1 (5 bases). The CDR3 totals 16 residues. Trimming took 6 bases from V and 6 from J, leaving 24 bases between them. The germline V gene has CDR1 MNHEY and CDR2 SVGEGT.

CDR3 in amino acids: CASSVRQGDTEAFF. CDR3 DNA: TGTGCCAGCAGTGTTCGACAGGGGGACACTGAAGCTTTCTTT. The chain couples TRBV2 to TRBJ1-1; the match to TRBD1 covers 9 bases. Germline V gene lookup returns CDR1 SNHLY and CDR2 FYNNEI. After removal of 4 bases from V and 3 bases from J, the junction contained 3 bases not matched to a gene. This CDR3 is 14 amino acids long.

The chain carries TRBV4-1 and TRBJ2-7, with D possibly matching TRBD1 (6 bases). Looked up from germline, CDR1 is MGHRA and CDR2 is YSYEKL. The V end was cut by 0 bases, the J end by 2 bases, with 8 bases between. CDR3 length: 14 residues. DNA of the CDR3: TGCGCCAGCAGCCAAGAATGGGGGCCCTACGAGCAGTACTTC. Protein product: CASSQEWGPYEQYF.

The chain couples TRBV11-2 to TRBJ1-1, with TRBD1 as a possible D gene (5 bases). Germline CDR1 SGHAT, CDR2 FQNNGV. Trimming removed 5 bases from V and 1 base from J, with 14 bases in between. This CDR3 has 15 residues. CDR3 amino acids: CASSHRLGANTEAFF. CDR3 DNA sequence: TGTGCCAGCAGCCATCGTTTAGGGGCGAACACTGAAGCTTTCTTT.

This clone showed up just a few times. The CDR3 DNA reads as TGTGCCAGCAGCAACACGGGACAGTTGACTGAAGCTTTCTTT. Its protein is CASSNTGQLTEAFF. V and J are TRBV5-5 and TRBJ1-1; 7 bases line up with TRBD1. The germline gives CDR1 SGHKS, CDR2 YYEKEE (reference sequence). V shed 4 bases and J 5 bases; nucleotides not matched to a gene: 8. The CDR3 contains 14 residues.

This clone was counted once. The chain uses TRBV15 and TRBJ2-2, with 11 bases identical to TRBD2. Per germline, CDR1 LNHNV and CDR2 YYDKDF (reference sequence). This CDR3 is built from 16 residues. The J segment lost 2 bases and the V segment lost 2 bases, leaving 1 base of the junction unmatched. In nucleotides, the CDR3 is TGTGCCACCAGCAGACTAGCGGGGGGTAACACCGGGGAGCTGTTTTTT. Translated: CATSRLAGGNTGELFF. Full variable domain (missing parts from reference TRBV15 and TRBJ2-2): DAMVIQNPRYQVTQFGKPVTLSCSQTLNHNVMYWYQQKSSQAPKLLFHYYDKDFNNEADTPDNFQSRRPNTSFCFLDIRSPGLGDTAMYLCATSRLAGGNTGELFFGEGSRLTVL.

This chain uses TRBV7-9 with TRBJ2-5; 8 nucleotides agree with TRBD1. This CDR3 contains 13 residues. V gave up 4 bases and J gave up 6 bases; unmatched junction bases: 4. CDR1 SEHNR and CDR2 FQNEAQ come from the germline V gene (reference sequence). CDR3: CASSSGQGKTQYF. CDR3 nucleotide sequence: TGTGCCAGCAGCTCTGGACAGGGAAAGACCCAGTACTTC.

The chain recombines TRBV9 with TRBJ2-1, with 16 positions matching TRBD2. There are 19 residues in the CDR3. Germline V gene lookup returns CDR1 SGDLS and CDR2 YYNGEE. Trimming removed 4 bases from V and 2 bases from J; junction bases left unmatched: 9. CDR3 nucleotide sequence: TGTGCCAGCAGCATCCCCGGGACTAGCGGGGGGGCCGCCTACAATGAGCAGTTCTTC. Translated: CASSIPGTSGGAAYNEQFF.

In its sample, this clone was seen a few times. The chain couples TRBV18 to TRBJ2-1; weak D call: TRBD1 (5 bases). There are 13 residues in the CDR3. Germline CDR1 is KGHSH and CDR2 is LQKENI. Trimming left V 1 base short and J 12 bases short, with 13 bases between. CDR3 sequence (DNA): TGTGCCAGCTCACCACTTGACAGTCTCGGGCAGTTCTTC. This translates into CASSPLDSLGQFF.

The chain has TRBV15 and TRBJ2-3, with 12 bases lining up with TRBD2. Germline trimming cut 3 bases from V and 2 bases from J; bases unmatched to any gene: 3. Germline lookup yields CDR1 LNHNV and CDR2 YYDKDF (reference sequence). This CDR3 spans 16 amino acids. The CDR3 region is CATSRTSGGPTDTQYF. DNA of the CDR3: TGTGCCACCAGCAGGACTAGCGGGGGACCCACAGATACGCAGTATTTT.

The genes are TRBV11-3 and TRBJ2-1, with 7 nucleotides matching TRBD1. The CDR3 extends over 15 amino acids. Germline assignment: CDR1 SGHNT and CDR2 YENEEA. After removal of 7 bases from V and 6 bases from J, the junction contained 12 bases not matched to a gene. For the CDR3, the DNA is TGTGCCAGCACCCCCCCAGGGGGTGGGGGCAATGAGCAGTTCTTC. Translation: CASTPPGGGGNEQFF.

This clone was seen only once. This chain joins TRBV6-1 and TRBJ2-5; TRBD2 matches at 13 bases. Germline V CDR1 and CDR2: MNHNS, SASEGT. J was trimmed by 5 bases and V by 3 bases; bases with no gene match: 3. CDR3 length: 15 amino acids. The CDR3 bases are TGTGCCAGCAGTGAGGGACTAGCGGGGTTCGAGACCCAGTACTTC. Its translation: CASSEGLAGFETQYF.

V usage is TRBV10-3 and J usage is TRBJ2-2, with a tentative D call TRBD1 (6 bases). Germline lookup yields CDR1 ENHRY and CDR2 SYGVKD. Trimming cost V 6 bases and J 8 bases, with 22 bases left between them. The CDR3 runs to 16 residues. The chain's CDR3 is CAIRTTGFSGEGELFF. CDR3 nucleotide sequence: TGTGCCATCAGGACTACAGGGTTTTCCGGAGAAGGGGAGCTGTTTTTT.